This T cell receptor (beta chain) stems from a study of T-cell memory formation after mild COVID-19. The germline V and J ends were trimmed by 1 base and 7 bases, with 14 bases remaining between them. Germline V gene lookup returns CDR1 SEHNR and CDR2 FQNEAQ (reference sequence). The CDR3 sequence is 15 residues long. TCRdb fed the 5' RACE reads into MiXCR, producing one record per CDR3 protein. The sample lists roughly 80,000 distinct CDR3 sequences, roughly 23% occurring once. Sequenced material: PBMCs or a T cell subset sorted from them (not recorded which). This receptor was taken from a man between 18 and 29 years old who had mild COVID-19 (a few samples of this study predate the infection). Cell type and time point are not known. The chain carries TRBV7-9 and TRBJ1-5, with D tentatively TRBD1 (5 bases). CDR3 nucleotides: TGTGCCAGCAGCTTAGAAGGAAGGGAGGGGCAGCCCCAGCATTTT. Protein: CASSLEGREGQPQHF.